This is a list of T cell receptor beta chains from one sample in a study of T-cell reconstitution after alpha-beta-depleted transplantation in children. TCRdb called the PCR reads again in MiXCR, with one record for every CDR3 protein. The sample contains about 350,000 distinct CDR3 sequences, about 17% of which appear only once. Sequenced here: PBMCs, mostly from graft donor cells, sampled 360 days after TCRalphabeta/CD19-depleted stem cell transplant. The receptors were sampled from a male patient aged 2-10 years who had a stem cell transplant for acute lymphoblastic leukemia, so the T cells may come from the graft donor. Both conserved end residues are part of each CDR3. Fields, in order: V gene, J gene, CDR3 protein.

>TRBV9|TRBJ2-3
CASSVAGTGAPDTQYF
>TRBV4-1|TRBJ2-7
CASSQDPLAGYEQYF
>TRBV28|TRBJ1-3
CASSFGRGTIYF
>TRBV19|TRBJ2-2
CATSFGELFF
>TRBV12-3/TRBV12-4|TRBJ2-1
CASSLATRFRDNEQFF
>TRBV20-1|TRBJ2-7
CSAPGGQWGEQYF
>TRBV29-1|TRBJ2-7
CSVVSAGGHEQYF
>TRBV11-3|TRBJ2-5
CASSLDVRETQYF
>TRBV29-1|TRBJ1-4
CSVEGGGEKLFF
>TRBV12-5|TRBJ2-7
CASGFDSLYEQYF
>TRBV5-1|TRBJ1-4
CASSLGYRDPNEKLFF
>TRBV4-1|TRBJ2-1
CASSQIPGTSYNEQFF
>TRBV6-2/TRBV6-3|TRBJ2-7
CASCRDTRIYEQYF
>TRBV6-5|TRBJ1-6
CASSSGTQGNSPLHF
>TRBV5-1|TRBJ1-1
CASSLTGKGNTEAFF
>TRBV11-1|TRBJ2-3
CASSLMWGLRGSTDTQYF
>TRBV29-1|TRBJ2-3
CALAEGGGLDTQYF
>TRBV7-8|TRBJ2-1
CASSLGGNLYNEQFF
>TRBV20-1|TRBJ2-1
CSARDLLGSTYNEQFF
>TRBV12-3/TRBV12-4|TRBJ2-7
CASSLRARQLGYEQYF
>TRBV5-1|TRBJ1-2
CASSFGASYGYTF
>TRBV20-1|TRBJ2-7
CSASDRFPYEQYF
>TRBV20-1|TRBJ2-2
CSARSAGVEGELFF
>TRBV20-1|TRBJ2-3
CSARDWETSGRKRYF